Sequencing of this TCR beta chain was carried out in a study of sequential checkpoint blockade in melanoma. Study-level findings and limits: Response in arm A was associated with pretreatment TIL clonality.

Treatment of the sample: randomized to nivolumab then ipilimumab (arm A) or the reverse (arm B). None of the patients previously received DNA-damaging chemotherapy. Assay used: immunoSEQ multiplex PCR; TCRdb lists only in-frame clones, some missing. Altogether roughly 2,000 clones are present, roughly 24% being singletons, with the ten largest covering about 20%. On this clone: The antigen is not known.

Looked up from germline, CDR1 is SGHRS and CDR2 is YFSETQ. The CDR3 extends over 17 amino acids. The V segment lost 2 bases and the J segment 0 bases; nucleotides outside the gene matches: 1. The chain recombines TRBV5-1 with TRBJ2-3, with TRBD2 identical over 15 bases. This sequence was found in a human donor with melanoma. The sample consisted of tumor tissue (inferred from file names), taken from a patient given nivolumab and ipilimumab in sequence. Here the CDR3 DNA reads TGCGCCAGCAGCTTCGGACTAGCGGGGGGGAGCACAGATACGCAGTATTTT. Amino acid sequence: CASSFGLAGGSTDTQYF.